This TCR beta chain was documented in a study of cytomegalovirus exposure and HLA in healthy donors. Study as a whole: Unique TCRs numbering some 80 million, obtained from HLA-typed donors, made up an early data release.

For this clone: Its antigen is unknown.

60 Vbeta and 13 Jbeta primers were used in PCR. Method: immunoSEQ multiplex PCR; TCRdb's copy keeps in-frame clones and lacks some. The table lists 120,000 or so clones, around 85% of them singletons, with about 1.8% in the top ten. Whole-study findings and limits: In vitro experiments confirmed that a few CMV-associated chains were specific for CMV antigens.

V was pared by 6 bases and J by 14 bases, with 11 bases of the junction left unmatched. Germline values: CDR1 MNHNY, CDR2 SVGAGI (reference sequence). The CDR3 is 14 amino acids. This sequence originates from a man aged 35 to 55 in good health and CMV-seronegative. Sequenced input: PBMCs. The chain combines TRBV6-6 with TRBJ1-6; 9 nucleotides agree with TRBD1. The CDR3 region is CASSATGGVGALHF. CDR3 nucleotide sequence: TGTGCCAGCAGCGCGACAGGGGGAGTAGGGGCCCTCCACTTT.